A single sample is the source of the 5 T cell receptor beta chains below, sequenced in a study of CD8 T cells in Susac syndrome. RNA totalling roughly 0.45 to 1 ug underwent reverse transcription with random hexamers. TCRdb passed the immunoSEQ multiplex PCR reads through MiXCR, listing each CDR3 protein once. The profile shows around 170,000 distinct CDR3 sequences, about 91% of them singletons. Sequencing was done on a sample of CD4+ T cells from PBMCs. Receptor source: a human donor in good health.

The chain is built from TRBV3-1 and TRBJ2-5; 14 nucleotides match TRBD2. CDR3 length: 17 residues. Germline assignment: CDR1 LGHDT and CDR2 YNNKEL (reference sequence). V trimming: 4 bases; J trimming: 4 bases; junction bases outside the gene matches: 8. CDR3 nucleotides: TGTGCCAGCAGCCCCAGACTAGCGGGAGGGCCAGGAGAGACCCAGTACTTC. Translation: CASSPRLAGGPGETQYF.

The chain couples TRBV5-4 to TRBJ1-2; TRBD1 is a possible D gene (5 bases). The CDR3 runs 14 residues. Germline assignment: CDR1 SGHNT and CDR2 YYREEE (reference sequence). Trimming left V 0 bases short and J 3 bases short, with 9 bases between. CDR3 region: CASSLAAQDYGYTF. As DNA, the CDR3 is TGTGCCAGCAGCTTGGCCGCACAGGACTATGGCTACACCTTC.

This clonotype showed up just once. The chain is built from TRBV5-1 and TRBJ2-3, with D maybe TRBD2 (6 bases). Germline lookup yields CDR1 SGHRS and CDR2 YFSETQ. Trimming cost V 0 bases and J 5 bases, with 16 bases left between them. CDR3 size: 16 residues. CDR3 nucleotides: TGCGCCAGCAGCTTGGTAGGAGCTAGGGGAGGAGATACGCAGTATTTT. Translated: CASSLVGARGGDTQYF.

The genes are TRBV2 and TRBJ2-7, with 10 bases that match TRBD1. Germline V gives CDR1 SNHLY, CDR2 FYNNEI. This CDR3 spans 14 amino acids. With V trimmed by 6 bases and J by 5 bases, 7 bases remained unmatched. CDR3 nucleotide sequence: TGTGCCAGCAGCTGGGGACAGGGGTTCCACGAGCAGTACTTC. Translated, it gives CASSWGQGFHEQYF.

This chain connects TRBV12-3 or TRBV12-4 to TRBJ2-7, with D possibly matching TRBD2 (5 bases). Between the trimmed V and J ends, which lost 3 bases and 4 bases, there was a span of 13 bases. The CDR3 covers 14 residues. CDR3 amino acids: CASSLAAGLYEQYF. Here the CDR3 DNA reads TGTGCCAGCAGTTTGGCCGCAGGACTGTACGAGCAGTACTTC.